The source of this T cell receptor (beta chain) is a study of T-cell reconstitution after alpha-beta-depleted transplantation in children. As concerns this clonotype: The antigen is undetermined.

The germline V gene encodes CDR1 DFQATT and CDR2 SNEGSKA (reference sequence). With 6 bases clipped from V and 6 bases from J, the junction kept 10 bases outside the gene matches. The length of the CDR3 is 14 residues. Study results and limitations: Several hundred expanded graft clones reportedly gave rise to the alpha-beta T cells present about two months after transplant. It was newly produced T cells that mostly accounted for T-cell counts and diversity one year after transplant. Certain patients had high TCRbeta diversity at day 60, and it came from recipient T cells and thymic progenitors that survived.

Preparation of the TCRbeta library was carried out with unique molecular identifiers. Each CDR3 protein gets one entry after TCRdb re-called the PCR reads with MiXCR. The sample holds about 580,000 distinct CDR3 sequences, over 20% seen once. The source of this sequence is a boy under two years old with Wiskott-Aldrich syndrome, due to receive a stem cell transplant. The chain couples TRBV20-1 to TRBJ2-4; 8 bases fit TRBD2. This specimen consisted of PBMCs, obtained before TCRalphabeta/CD19-depleted stem cell transplant. The CDR3 DNA is TGCAGTGCAGCGACCGGGAGGGCCGGAAACATTCAGTACTTC. This encodes CSAATGRAGNIQYF.